This T cell receptor beta chain was documented in a study of cytomegalovirus exposure and HLA in healthy donors. Study conclusions and caveats: Association with HLA alleles at 0.05 false discovery rate was found for about 17,000 TCR beta sequences in a later analysis. Later analysis demonstrated an association between a missense DCLRE1C variant and TCR beta V- and J-gene trimming. The classifier reportedly diagnosed cytomegalovirus status with high sensitivity and specificity. Roughly even sequencing depth across donors was the assumption behind the presence/absence analyses.

The CDR3 contains 16 residues. Per the germline V gene, CDR1 is SGHDT and CDR2 is YYEEEE. Trimming stripped 4 bases from V and 5 bases from J, with 22 bases between. About this clone: Its antigen is not known.

Researchers ran the PCR with 60 Vbeta and 13 Jbeta primers. TCRdb keeps only in-frame clones here, not all; method: immunoSEQ multiplex PCR. The sample holds approximately 300,000 clones; 84% are singletons and the top ten take roughly 2%. V and J are TRBV5-6 and TRBJ2-7, with D possibly being TRBD1 (5 bases). Sequenced: PBMCs. This clonotype originated in a woman between 40 and 50 years old in good health and CMV-seropositive. CDR3: CASSQGRLPLSNEQYF. The CDR3 nucleotides are TGTGCCAGCAGCCAGGGTAGGCTCCCTTTGAGCAACGAGCAGTACTTC.